These T cell receptor delta chains were read from a single sample in a study of Vδ1+ human thymocytes. TCRdb called clones from the multiplex PCR reads again using CATT. The data show around 20,000 delta-chain clones, around 7.9% seen once. Sequencing used Vdelta1+ gamma-delta thymocytes from the thymus. The receptors derive from a child in the first two years of life who had congenital heart surgery. The CDR3 runs from the conserved cysteine through the conserved F or W. D genes are given only for firm matches. Expanded clones get a size class; other rows say once, few or many, or leave the size out.

size,J,D,V,DNA,CDR3
-,TRDJ1,TRDD3,TRDV1,TGTGCTCTTGGGGAACTAGTCCCCTGGGGGCCCGATAAACTCATCTTT,CALGELVPWGPDKLIF
few,TRDJ1,-,TRDV1,TGTGCTCTTGGGGAATCCACCGATAAACTCATCTTT,CALGESTDKLIF
-,TRDJ1,TRDD3,TRDV1,TGTGCTCTTAAATTTACTGGGGAGCGTGGTGGAAACACCGATAAACTCATCTTT,CALKFTGERGGNTDKLIF
-,TRDJ1,TRDD3,TRDV1,TGTGCTCTTGGGGCTACCCTGCGGACTGGGGGATACGGTAAACTCATCTTT,CALGATLRTGGYGKLIF
few,TRDJ1,-,TRDV1,TGTGCTCTTGGGAATCAATCTAGGACGTACACCGATAAACTCATCTTT,CALGNQSRTYTDKLIF
-,TRDJ1,TRDD3,TRDV1,TGTGCTCTTGGGGAACCCCCCTCTTCCCCTCAAGCAGGGGGATACTCCACCGATAAACTCATCTTT,CALGEPPSSPQAGGYSTDKLIF
medium-sized,TRDJ1,-,TRDV2,TGTGCCTGTGACACGCTGGGTGTCACCGATAAACTCATCTTT,CACDTLGVTDKLIF
-,TRDJ1,-,TRDV1,TGTGCTCTTGGGGAACCACCTGGTACCCTCCGTCTGGTTATGGGTTTCACCGATAAACTCATCTTT,CALGEPPGTLRLVMGFTDKLIF
-,TRDJ1,TRDD3,TRDV1,TGTGCCCTTGGGTCGCATTCCCCCCTGGGGGGGGAAAACACCGATAAACTCATCTTT,CALGSHSPLGGENTDKLIF
few,TRDJ1,-,TRDV1,TGTGCTCTTGGGTTTCGGGGTACCGATAAACTCATCTTT,CALGFRGTDKLIF
-,TRDJ1,TRDD3,TRDV1,TGTGCTCTTGGGGAACTTAAGGTTTTCTGGGGGTACACCGATAAACTCATCTTT,CALGELKVFWGYTDKLIF
few,TRDJ1,-,TRDV1,TGTGCTCTTGGGGAACTCCGTCCCAAATTCCTAAAGGTTTATCGGGGGCCAACCGATAAACTCATCTTT,CALGELRPKFLKVYRGPTDKLIF
-,TRDJ1,TRDD3,TRDV1,TGTGCTCTTGGGGATACCCGGTTACTGGGGGATGGCGATAAACTCATCTTT,CALGDTRLLGDGDKLIF
few,TRDJ1,TRDD2,TRDV1,TGTGCTCTTGGAGCTTCCTACCACTCGAAGGAGCGGTACACCGATAAACTCATCTTT,CALGASYHSKERYTDKLIF
few,TRDJ1,-,TRDV1,TGTGCTCTTGGGGTCTCAAAACTCATCTTT,CALGVSKLIF
-,TRDJ1,-,TRDV1,TGTGCTCTTGGGGAACCTCGGTTTCCTGACACCGATAAACTCATCTTT,CALGEPRFPDTDKLIF
few,TRDJ1,TRDD3,TRDV1,TGTGCTCTTGGGGAACTACTGGGGGACACCGATAAACTCATCTTT,CALGELLGDTDKLIF
-,TRDJ1,-,TRDV1,TGTGCTCTTGGGGAACTTACTAGGTCCCTTACTGGGTGGGAAGCCGATAAACTCATCTTT,CALGELTRSLTGWEADKLIF
-,TRDJ1,-,TRDV1,TGTGCTCTTGGGGAAAGTAAGAAGCAAGACCATCTGTCGAATCGGTGTTACACCGATAAACTCATCTTT,CALGESKKQDHLSNRCYTDKLIF
-,TRDJ1,TRDD3,TRDV1,TGTGCTCTTGGGGAACGATCTCCCTACGATTCCTTTATCGGTGGGGGATACGCCGATAAACTCATCTTT,CALGERSPYDSFIGGGYADKLIF
few,TRDJ1,-,TRDV1,TGTGCTCTTGGCCCTGCGCCACCTCCTTCCCCATCTACCCGTACGATCACCGATAAACTCATCTTT,CALGPAPPPSPSTRTITDKLIF
few,TRDJ1,-,TRDV2,TGTGCCTGTGAACCCGCTTCCTCCTGGGGACGCATCAAGAATAAACTCATCTTT,CACEPASSWGRIKNKLIF
-,TRDJ1,TRDD3,TRDV2,TGTGCCTGTCAGGATTACTGGGGGATTCATAGGACCGATAAACTCATCTTT,CACQDYWGIHRTDKLIF
few,TRDJ1,TRDD3,TRDV1,TGTGCTCTTGGGGAACTAGAGCTGGGGGATACGCACACCGATAAACTCATCTTT,CALGELELGDTHTDKLIF
few,TRDJ1,TRDD3,TRDV1,TGTGCTCTTGGGGAACCGTCCCTTCCTACCGAACTGGGGGATACGTACACCGATAAACTCATCTTT,CALGEPSLPTELGDTYTDKLIF
few,TRDJ1,TRDD3,TRDV1,TGTGCTCTTGGGAAACGGCCGGTACTGGGGATACCAGGGACCGATAAACTCATCTTT,CALGKRPVLGIPGTDKLIF
few,TRDJ1,TRDD3,TRDV1,TGTGCTCTTGGGAGTATCTCAATTCCTGGGGGACTGGACACCGATAAACTCATCTTT,CALGSISIPGGLDTDKLIF
few,TRDJ1,TRDD3,TRDV1,TGTGCTCTTGGGGAACCCGCTTATACGGGGATACAACACACCGATAAACTCATCTTT,CALGEPAYTGIQHTDKLIF
few,TRDJ1,TRDD3,TRDV1,TGTGCTCTTGGGGAAGACTCTACTGGGGTCGGCGATAAACTCATCTTT,CALGEDSTGVGDKLIF